The rows below give T cell receptor beta chains drawn from one sample of a study of T-cell memory formation after mild COVID-19. TCRdb redid the calling of the 5' RACE reads with MiXCR, one entry per CDR3 protein. The sample holds over 400,000 distinct CDR3 sequences, roughly a quarter seen once. The sample taken for sequencing was PBMCs or a T cell subset sorted from them (not recorded which). Receptor source: an adult woman who had mild COVID-19 (a few samples of this study predate the infection). Cell type and time point are not known. Both conserved end residues are part of each CDR3. A D gene is named only where the DNA matches it firmly. Clone size is stated in some rows and not others, as once, few, many or a class when expanded.

CATSDLRRGAEQFF	TGTGCCACCAGTGATTTGCGCAGGGGGGCTGAGCAGTTCTTC	TRBV24-1	.	few	TRBJ2-1
CASRTGTLSEQFF	TGTGCCAGCAGAACCGGGACATTAAGTGAGCAGTTCTTC	TRBV7-2	.	few	TRBJ2-1
CASSRTYAEAFF	TGTGCCAGCAGTCGTACGTACGCTGAAGCTTTCTTT	TRBV6-2/TRBV6-3	.	once	TRBJ1-1
CASSPSHPQGGETQYF	TGCGCCAGCAGCCCAAGCCACCCACAGGGAGGAGAGACCCAGTACTTC	TRBV5-1	.	.	TRBJ2-5
CASSLVLKREGVLQPELFF	TGTGCCAGCAGCTTAGTACTTAAGCGGGAGGGCGTGTTGCAACCGGAGCTGTTTTTT	TRBV7-9	TRBD2	.	TRBJ2-2
CASSRIGVHEQYF	TGTGCCAGCAGCCGAATAGGGGTCCACGAGCAGTACTTC	TRBV7-8	.	.	TRBJ2-7
CATSETSDAYNEQFF	TGTGCCACCAGCGAGACTAGCGACGCCTACAATGAGCAGTTCTTC	TRBV15	TRBD2	.	TRBJ2-1
CASSRSTSYGYTF	TGTGCCAGCAGTCGATCCACAAGTTATGGCTACACCTTC	TRBV27	.	few	TRBJ1-2
CASSLVVAETQYF	TGCGCCAGCAGCTTGGTTGTCGCTGAGACCCAGTACTTC	TRBV5-1	.	.	TRBJ2-5
CATLRAGFYNEQFF	TGTGCCACCCTCCGAGCGGGCTTCTACAATGAGCAGTTCTTC	TRBV24-1	.	few	TRBJ2-1
CASSLGTSSHEQYF	TGTGCCAGCAGTTTGGGGACTAGCTCCCACGAGCAGTACTTC	TRBV12-3/TRBV12-4	TRBD2	many	TRBJ2-7
CASSNPPRAGGDTEAFF	TGTGCCAGCTCTAACCCCCCCCGGGCAGGGGGGGACACTGAAGCTTTCTTT	TRBV12-3/TRBV12-4	TRBD1	.	TRBJ1-1
CASSPLPGGYEQYF	TGTGCCAGTAGTCCCCTCCCGGGGGGGTACGAGCAGTACTTC	TRBV19	TRBD2	.	TRBJ2-7
CASSSLDSGRADTQYF	TGTGCCAGCAGCTCCCTGGATAGCGGGAGGGCAGATACGCAGTATTTT	TRBV7-8	TRBD2	few	TRBJ2-3
CAISATGQALSGNTIYF	TGTGCCATCAGTGCCACGGGCCAGGCGCTCTCTGGAAACACCATATATTTT	TRBV10-3	.	.	TRBJ1-3
CASSYISSEAFF	TGTGCCAGCAGTTACATCAGTTCTGAAGCTTTCTTT	TRBV6-6	.	.	TRBJ1-1
CASSEMGDYGYTF	TGTGCCAGCAGTGAAATGGGGGACTATGGCTACACCTTC	TRBV2	.	few	TRBJ1-2
CSARPFSGRAGSRLQNIQYF	TGCAGTGCTAGACCTTTTAGCGGGAGGGCCGGATCAAGGTTGCAAAACATTCAGTACTTC	TRBV20-1	TRBD2	.	TRBJ2-4
CASSGTGERQYF	TGTGCCAGCAGTGGGACAGGGGAACGCCAGTATTTT	TRBV12-3/TRBV12-4	TRBD1	few	TRBJ2-3
CASTLASGSTDTQYF	TGTGCCAGCACCTTAGCCAGCGGGAGTACAGATACGCAGTATTTT	TRBV12-3/TRBV12-4	TRBD2	few	TRBJ2-3
CASSRDPLTGYEQYF	TGTGCCAGCAGCCGGGACCCCCTCACGGGCTACGAGCAGTACTTC	TRBV5-5	.	.	TRBJ2-7
CASSLKREAGELFF	TGTGCCAGCAGCTTAAAGCGGGAGGCCGGGGAGCTGTTTTTT	TRBV7-9	TRBD2	few	TRBJ2-2
CSAYPGRYNEQFF	TGCAGCGCATACCCAGGGCGGTACAATGAGCAGTTCTTC	TRBV29-1	.	.	TRBJ2-1
CSARSGTAYGYTF	TGCAGTGCTAGATCGGGGACAGCCTATGGCTACACCTTC	TRBV20-1	TRBD1	few	TRBJ1-2
CASSQRTSGRGTYRETQYF	TGTGCCAGCAGTCAGAGGACTAGCGGGAGGGGCACATATCGTGAGACCCAGTACTTC	TRBV6-2/TRBV6-3	TRBD2	many	TRBJ2-5
CSVESETSYEQYF	TGCAGCGTTGAGTCTGAGACATCCTACGAGCAGTACTTC	TRBV29-1	.	.	TRBJ2-7
CSARSGEQFF	TGCAGTGCCCGTAGTGGTGAGCAGTTCTTC	TRBV20-1	.	.	TRBJ2-1
CASSVVSGSTEAFF	TGTGCCAGCAGCGTAGTATCGGGGAGCACTGAAGCTTTCTTT	TRBV9	.	.	TRBJ1-1
CAISESDRGFENIQYF	TGTGCCATCAGTGAGTCCGACAGGGGGTTTGAGAACATTCAGTACTTC	TRBV10-3	TRBD1	.	TRBJ2-4
CASSLSPRQPYYNSPLHF	TGTGCCAGCAGCTTATCCCCAAGACAGCCTTACTATAATTCACCCCTCCACTTT	TRBV7-6	.	few	TRBJ1-6
CASSLTGNNIQYF	TGTGCCAGCAGCCTCACAGGGAACAACATTCAGTACTTC	TRBV7-6	.	few	TRBJ2-4
CASSRERLGETQYF	TGTGCCAGTAGTAGGGAGCGGTTAGGGGAGACCCAGTACTTC	TRBV19	.	.	TRBJ2-5
CASSFFSGTATQYF	TGTGCCAGCAGTTTCTTCTCGGGGACCGCCACCCAGTACTTC	TRBV12-3/TRBV12-4	.	.	TRBJ2-5
CAWSVAGVRDQPQHF	TGTGCCTGGAGTGTAGCGGGGGTACGGGACCAGCCCCAGCATTTT	TRBV30	.	few	TRBJ1-5
CASSSRGSGGRTDTQYF	TGCGCCAGCAGCTCCCGGGGCAGCGGGGGGCGAACAGATACGCAGTATTTT	TRBV5-1	TRBD2	many	TRBJ2-3
CASSLYSGGHQPQHF	TGTGCCAGCAGTTTGTATTCAGGGGGCCATCAGCCCCAGCATTTT	TRBV12-3/TRBV12-4	TRBD1	.	TRBJ1-5
CASSLGLADTQYF	TGTGCCAGTAGTTTGGGACTAGCGGATACGCAGTATTTT	TRBV19	TRBD2	many	TRBJ2-3
CASSVDSNTGELFF	TGTGCCAGCAGCGTAGACTCGAACACCGGGGAGCTGTTTTTT	TRBV7-6	.	many	TRBJ2-2
CASSPETGGTVSGTEAFF	TGTGCCAGCAGCCCCGAAACAGGGGGCACAGTGTCGGGCACTGAAGCTTTCTTT	TRBV5-4	TRBD1	.	TRBJ1-1
CASSLNPSRDQETQYF	TGTGCCAGCAGCTTGAACCCCAGCAGGGACCAAGAGACCCAGTACTTC	TRBV5-4	.	.	TRBJ2-5